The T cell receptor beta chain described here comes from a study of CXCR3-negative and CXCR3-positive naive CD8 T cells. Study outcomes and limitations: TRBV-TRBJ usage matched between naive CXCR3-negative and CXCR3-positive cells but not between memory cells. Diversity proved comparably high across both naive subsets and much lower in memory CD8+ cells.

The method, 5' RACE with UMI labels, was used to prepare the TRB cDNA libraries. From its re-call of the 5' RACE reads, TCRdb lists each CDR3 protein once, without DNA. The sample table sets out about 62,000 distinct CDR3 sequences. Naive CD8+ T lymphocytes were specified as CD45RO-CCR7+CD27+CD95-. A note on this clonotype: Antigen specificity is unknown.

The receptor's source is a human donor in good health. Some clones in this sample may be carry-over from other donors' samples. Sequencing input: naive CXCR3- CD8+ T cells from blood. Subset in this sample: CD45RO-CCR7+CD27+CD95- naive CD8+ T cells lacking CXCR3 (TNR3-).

CDR3 residues: CATSRDQAVSEAFF. The V and J genes are TRBV15 and TRBJ1-1. The CDR3 runs 14 residues. The germline V gene encodes CDR1 LNHNV and CDR2 YYDKDF (reference sequence).